Here is one T cell receptor beta chain with its context. The data belong to a study of blood T cell repertoires in COVID-19. The assay was immunoSEQ multiplex PCR, and TCRdb's table has in-frame clones only and misses some. The table includes about 360,000 clones, about 88% detected once. Per germline, CDR1 LNHDA and CDR2 SQIVND (reference sequence). The V end was cut by 6 bases, the J end by 8 bases, with 17 bases between. This CDR3 region has 14 residues. Sequencing used peripheral blood. The chain joins TRBV19 to TRBJ2-1; perhaps TRBD2 as D (6 bases). This TCR was recovered from a human donor in a cohort sampled during active COVID-19. The CDR3: CASRPGLARDEQFF. The CDR3 DNA reads TGTGCCAGTAGGCCAGGGCTAGCGAGGGATGAGCAGTTCTTC.